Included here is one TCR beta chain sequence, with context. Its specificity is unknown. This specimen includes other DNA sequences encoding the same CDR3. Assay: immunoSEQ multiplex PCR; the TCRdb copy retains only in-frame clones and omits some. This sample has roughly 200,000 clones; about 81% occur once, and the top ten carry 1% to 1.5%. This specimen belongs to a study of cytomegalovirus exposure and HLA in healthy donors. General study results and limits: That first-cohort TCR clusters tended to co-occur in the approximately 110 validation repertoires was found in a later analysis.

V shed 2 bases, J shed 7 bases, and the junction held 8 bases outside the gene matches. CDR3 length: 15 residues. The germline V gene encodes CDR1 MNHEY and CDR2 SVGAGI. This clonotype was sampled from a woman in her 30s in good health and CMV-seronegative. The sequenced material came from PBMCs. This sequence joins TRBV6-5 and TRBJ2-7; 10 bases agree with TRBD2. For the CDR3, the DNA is TGTGCCAGCAGTTACCCCAGCGGGGGGGACGATGAGCAGTACTTC. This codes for CASSYPSGGDDEQYF.